These 28 T cell receptor beta chains were all obtained from the same sample, sequenced in a study of cytomegalovirus exposure and HLA in healthy donors. This PCR relied on a set of 60 Vbeta primers and 13 Jbeta primers. Data came from immunoSEQ multiplex PCR; TCRdb stores just in-frame clones and leaves some out. The sample carries about 190,000 clones, 79% recorded once. Sequenced: PBMCs. The receptors here all came from a woman aged 18 to 35 in good health and CMV-seronegative.

This chain connects TRBV7-9 to TRBJ2-3, with TRBD2 identical over 9 bases. V was pared by 4 bases and J by 6 bases, with 11 bases of the junction left unmatched. The CDR3 length is 16 residues. Germline CDR1 SEHNR, CDR2 FQNEAQ (reference sequence). The CDR3 sequence is CASSSSSPSGADTQYF. For the CDR3, the DNA is TGTGCCAGCAGCTCCTCCTCGCCTAGCGGGGCGGATACGCAGTATTTT.

The rearrangement joins TRBV6-1 to TRBJ2-1, with 11 bases that match TRBD1. This CDR3 is 16 amino acids long. Per the germline V gene, CDR1 is MNHNS and CDR2 is SASEGT. The trim removed 3 bases at V and 4 bases at J, leaving 5 bases unmatched. The CDR3 DNA follows: TGTGCCAGCAGTGATGGGGACAGGGGGAATTACAATGAGCAGTTCTTC. Amino acid sequence: CASSDGDRGNYNEQFF.

J is TRBJ1-3 and V is TRBV30; tentative D call: TRBD1 (5 bases). The germline gives CDR1 GTSNPN, CDR2 SVGIG (reference sequence). V lost 4 bases and J 11 bases, leaving 27 bases between the germline ends. The CDR3 length is 16 residues. CDR3 residues: CAWTHYQGPLFHSIYF. The CDR3 nucleotides read TGTGCCTGGACCCATTATCAGGGCCCTCTGTTTCACTCCATATATTTT. Full variable domain (rest looked up from reference TRBV30 and TRBJ1-3): SQTIHQWPATLVQPVGSPLSLECTVEGTSNPNLYWYRQAAGRGLQLLFYSVGIGQISSEVPQNLSASRPQDRQFILSSKKLLLSDSGFYLCAWTHYQGPLFHSIYFGEGSWLTVV.

CDR3 amino acids: CARRRDRGSDTQYF. CDR3 coding DNA: TGTGCCAGAAGGAGGGACAGGGGGTCCGATACGCAGTATTTT. The chain couples TRBV5-3 to TRBJ2-3; 11 positions match TRBD1. TRBV5-3 is given ORF status, its function remaining uncertain. The CDR3 is 14 residues long. J was trimmed by 6 bases and V by 5 bases; bases with no gene match: 5.

V is TRBV4-1 and J is TRBJ1-4; tentative D call: TRBD1 (5 bases). Germline CDR1 MGHRA, CDR2 YSYEKL. This CDR3 has 14 residues. The V end lost 4 bases, the J end lost 5 bases, and 11 bases lay between the germline ends. CDR3 region: CASSLDRGNEKLFF. The CDR3 region has the DNA TGCGCCAGCAGCCTGGACCGGGGGAATGAAAAACTGTTTTTT.

The sample holds one count of this clone. The V call is TRBV28, the J call TRBJ1-1, with TRBD1 as a possible D gene (6 bases). The CDR3 is 15 amino acids. Germline V lookup: CDR1 MDHEN, CDR2 SYDVKM. Trimming removed 2 bases from V and 5 bases from J, with 15 bases in between. The CDR3 DNA is TGTGCCAGCAGTTTAATACAGGGTATAGGAACTGAAGCTTTCTTT. Amino acid sequence: CASSLIQGIGTEAFF.

The chain couples TRBV5-4 to TRBJ1-3; 7 bases are shared with TRBD1. Germline trimming cut 4 bases from V and 0 bases from J; bases unmatched to any gene: 10. Per the germline V gene, CDR1 is SGHNT and CDR2 is YYREEE (reference sequence). This CDR3 has 17 residues. The chain's CDR3 is CASSPDSTGRSGNTIYF. The CDR3 DNA reads TGTGCCAGCAGCCCAGACTCGACAGGGCGCTCTGGAAACACCATATATTTT. Looking up the rest from reference TRBV5-4 and TRBJ1-3 gives the full variable domain: ETGVTQSPTHLIKTRGQQVTLRCSSQSGHNTVSWYQQALGQGPQFIFQYYREEENGRGNFPPRFSGLQFPNYSSELNVNALELDDSALYLCASSPDSTGRSGNTIYFGEGSWLTVV.

The chain is built from TRBV28 and TRBJ1-2; D gene unclear. Germline assignment: CDR1 MDHEN and CDR2 SYDVKM. The CDR3 contains 15 residues. V lost 4 bases and J lost 7, with 19 bases in between. CDR3 DNA: TGTGCCAGCAGTTCCCCCCGCGGGGATTTGAGTGGCTACACCTTC. Translated, it gives CASSSPRGDLSGYTF.

This clone turned up a few times. The chain recombines TRBV28 with TRBJ2-1, with a weak D call TRBD1 (5 bases). V lost 11 bases, J lost 8 bases, and 16 bases lay in between. There are 12 residues in the CDR3. In germline, CDR1 is MDHEN, CDR2 SYDVKM. CDR3 protein: CAAGGALDEQFF. The CDR3 DNA follows: TGTGCCGCCGGTGGGGCATTGGATGAGCAGTTCTTC.

The chain joins TRBV7-2 to TRBJ2-1, with 11 bases aligning to TRBD2. Germline V gene data show CDR1 as SGHTA and CDR2 as FQGNSA. The CDR3 runs 15 residues. V shed 5 bases, J shed 7 bases, and the junction held 7 bases outside the gene matches. The DNA for the CDR3 is TGTGCCAGCAGCCTCAGGACTAGCGGGTCAAATGAGCAGTTCTTC. It specifies CASSLRTSGSNEQFF.

The chain has TRBV5-1 and TRBJ1-1, with 7 bases lining up with TRBD1. CDR1 and CDR2 (germline): SGHRS, YFSETQ. CDR3 length: 15 residues. After removal of 7 bases from V and 5 bases from J, the junction contained 14 bases not matched to a gene. CDR3 nucleotide sequence: TGCGCCAGCGGCCCCGGAGGGGGCGATGGGACTGAAGCTTTCTTT. It specifies CASGPGGGDGTEAFF.

V gene TRBV15 combines with J gene TRBJ2-7; the match to TRBD1 covers 10 bases. Germline V gene data show CDR1 as LNHNV and CDR2 as YYDKDF (reference sequence). The CDR3 sequence is 14 residues long. The V gene end was trimmed by 8 bases and the J gene end by 4 bases; junction bases not matched to a gene: 8. The CDR3 sequence is CATGRDRGRYEQYF. DNA of the CDR3: TGTGCCACCGGCCGGGACAGGGGTAGGTACGAGCAGTACTTC.

The rearrangement uses TRBV2 and TRBJ1-2; weak D call: TRBD1 (5 bases). V was pared by 7 bases and J by 4 bases, with 10 bases between. The germline gives CDR1 SNHLY, CDR2 FYNNEI. The CDR3 covers 12 residues. Here the CDR3 DNA reads TGTGCCAGCAAGACAGAGCTCTATGGCTACACCTTC. Translation gives CASKTELYGYTF.

The chain couples TRBV15 to TRBJ2-5, with 10 bases matching TRBD2. J lost 1 base, V lost 1 base, and 3 bases had no gene match. Germline CDR1 and CDR2: LNHNV and YYDKDF (reference sequence). The CDR3 runs to 16 residues. CDR3: CATSRVQRGGQETQYF. DNA for the CDR3: TGTGCCACCAGCAGAGTACAGCGGGGGGGCCAAGAGACCCAGTACTTC.

This clone has more than one count but fewer than ten. The chain recombines TRBV11-2 with TRBJ1-2; D is perhaps TRBD1 (5 bases). The CDR3 consists of 12 residues. CDR1 is SGHAT, CDR2 FQNNGV, per germline. V was shortened by 6 bases and J by 6 bases, with 11 bases between the two germline ends. For the CDR3, the DNA is TGTGCCAGCAGTCTGGACATACATGGCTACACCTTC. Protein: CASSLDIHGYTF.

This clone occurred once. Here the CDR3 reads CASSLREPTLNEQFF. In DNA, the CDR3 is TGTGCCAGCAGCCTCCGGGAGCCTACCCTCAATGAGCAGTTCTTC. This chain joins TRBV6-5 and TRBJ2-1; the D gene is possibly TRBD2 (6 bases). V was clipped by 6 bases and J by 6 bases, with 18 bases between them. The CDR3 totals 15 residues. Germline V CDR1 and CDR2: MNHEY, SVGAGI.

This clone was observed a single time. V usage is TRBV19 and J usage is TRBJ2-2; no clear D gene. There are 14 residues in the CDR3. CDR1 and CDR2 from the germline V gene are LNHDA and SQIVND (reference sequence). The germline V and J ends were trimmed by 3 bases and 6 bases, with 11 bases remaining between them. The DNA for the CDR3 is TGTGCCAGTAGTATTTTGTTCGTCGCCGGGGAGCTGTTTTTT. This translates into CASSILFVAGELFF.

J is TRBJ1-2 and V is TRBV11-1, with 11 positions matching TRBD1. The CDR3 sequence is 13 residues long. Per germline, CDR1 SGHAT and CDR2 FQDESV (reference sequence). V lost 4 bases to trimming and J lost 6 bases; unmatched junction nucleotides: 1. CDR3 protein: CASSWDRGNGYTF. The CDR3 bases are TGTGCCAGCAGCTGGGACAGGGGGAATGGCTACACCTTC.

A remark on this clone: At one of its ends the junction is not consistent with the germline gene, which may arise from a read error. V and J are TRBV5-1 and TRBJ2-7, with a possible D match to TRBD1 (6 bases). The CDR3 is 13 residues long. The germline gives CDR1 SGHRS, CDR2 YFSETQ. The DNA of the CDR3 is TGCGCCCGCAGCTTAGGACAGAGTAACGAGCAGTACTTC. As protein: CARSLGQSNEQYF.

The rearrangement uses TRBV6-1 and TRBJ2-7; perhaps TRBD1 as D (6 bases). The germline V gene encodes CDR1 MNHNS and CDR2 SASEGT. The CDR3 spans 12 residues. Trimming cost V 4 bases and J 7 bases, with 11 bases left between them. CDR3 protein: CASSGGLGEQYF. The CDR3 DNA reads as TGTGCCAGCAGTGGGGGGCTCGGAGAGCAGTACTTC.

This chain connects TRBV9 to TRBJ2-5; weak D call: TRBD2 (7 bases). V was pared by 3 bases and J by 5 bases, with 20 bases between. The CDR3 consists of 16 residues. The germline V gene encodes CDR1 SGDLS and CDR2 YYNGEE. The CDR3 region has the DNA TGTGCCAGCAGCGACCTTGGGGGGGCCCAGGGGGAGACCCAGTACTTC. Translating gives CASSDLGGAQGETQYF.

This clone showed up just once. The rearrangement uses TRBV28 and TRBJ2-1; 12 bases match TRBD2. The CDR3 has 16 residues. The germline CDR1 and CDR2 sequences are MDHEN and SYDVKM. Losses at the gene ends were 6 bases for V and 4 bases for J; bases not matched to a gene: 7. The CDR3 protein is CASSGGLAGTYNEQFF. DNA of the CDR3: TGTGCCAGCAGCGGTGGACTAGCGGGAACATACAATGAGCAGTTCTTC. Looking up the rest from reference TRBV28 and TRBJ2-1 gives the full variable domain: DVKVTQSSRYLVKRTGEKVFLECVQDMDHENMFWYRQDPGLGLRLIYFSYDVKMKEKGDIPEGYSVSREKKERFSLILESASTNQTSMYLCASSGGLAGTYNEQFFGPGTRLTVL.

The chain is built from TRBV5-1 and TRBJ2-5, with 11 bases that match TRBD2. The CDR3 runs 15 residues. The ends lost 0 bases at V and 5 bases at J; junction bases unmatched: 3. Germline-derived CDR1 and CDR2 are SGHRS and YFSETQ. DNA of the CDR3: TGCGCCAGCAGCTTGGGACTAGCGGGGCGGGAGACCCAGTACTTC. Translated: CASSLGLAGRETQYF.

The chain combines TRBV19 with TRBJ1-1, with D possibly being TRBD1 (5 bases). The length of the CDR3 is 15 residues. The germline CDR1 and CDR2 sequences are LNHDA and SQIVND (reference sequence). V shed 5 bases and J shed 1 base, with 14 bases lying between them. The CDR3 sequence: CASSLWGGQNTEAFF. Written as DNA, the CDR3 is TGTGCCAGTAGTCTCTGGGGGGGTCAGAACACTGAAGCTTTCTTT.

V gene TRBV7-8 combines with J gene TRBJ2-3, with 9 bases identical to TRBD2. The V gene end was trimmed by 2 bases and the J gene end by 1 base; junction bases not matched to a gene: 10. Germline V gives CDR1 SGHVS, CDR2 FQNEAQ. This CDR3 is 18 amino acids long. The CDR3 nucleotides are TGTGCCAGCAGCTTATTTAGCGGGAGTTCTGTGGGCACAGATACGCAGTATTTT. Translation: CASSLFSGSSVGTDTQYF.

The chain joins TRBV7-6 to TRBJ2-2; 12 positions match TRBD2. The CDR3 sequence is 20 residues long. Germline lookup yields CDR1 SGHVS and CDR2 FNYEAQ. With V trimmed by 1 base and J by 0 bases, 9 bases remained unmatched. CDR3 loop: CASSLEGTSGPHANTGELFF. In nucleotides, the CDR3 is TGTGCCAGCAGCTTAGAGGGGACTAGCGGGCCTCACGCGAACACCGGGGAGCTGTTTTTT.

V gene TRBV9 combines with J gene TRBJ2-5; 11 bases are shared with TRBD2. This CDR3 region has 15 residues. The V gene end was trimmed by 2 bases and the J gene end by 4 bases; junction bases not matched to a gene: 4. Germline V gene lookup returns CDR1 SGDLS and CDR2 YYNGEE. The CDR3 here is CASSVSGGAGETQYF. In DNA form, the CDR3 reads TGTGCCAGCAGCGTTAGCGGGGGGGCAGGAGAGACCCAGTACTTC.

This clone was counted only a few times. This sequence joins TRBV5-6 and TRBJ1-1, with D possibly matching TRBD1 (5 bases). The CDR3 is 12 residues long. Germline V lookup: CDR1 SGHDT, CDR2 YYEEEE. The V end lost 10 bases, the J end lost 1 base, and 11 bases lay between the germline ends. CDR3 nucleotides: TGTGCCCGGCCCACAGGGAACACTGAAGCTTTCTTT. Translated, it gives CARPTGNTEAFF.